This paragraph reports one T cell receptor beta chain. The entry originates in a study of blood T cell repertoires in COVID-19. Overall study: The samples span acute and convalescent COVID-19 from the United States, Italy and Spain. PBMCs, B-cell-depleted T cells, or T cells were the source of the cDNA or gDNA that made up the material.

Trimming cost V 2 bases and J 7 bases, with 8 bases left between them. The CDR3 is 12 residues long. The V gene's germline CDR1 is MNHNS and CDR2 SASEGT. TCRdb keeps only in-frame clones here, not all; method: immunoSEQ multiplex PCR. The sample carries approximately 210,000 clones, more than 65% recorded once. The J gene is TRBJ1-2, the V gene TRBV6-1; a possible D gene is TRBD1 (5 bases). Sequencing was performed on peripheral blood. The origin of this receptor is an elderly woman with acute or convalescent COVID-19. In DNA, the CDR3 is TGTGCCAGCAGTGAAATGCAGGGTGGCTACACCTTC. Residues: CASSEMQGGYTF.